This TCR beta chain is from a study of CD8+ T cells in alopecia areata. Treatment given: oral pan-JAK inhibitor, 5-10 mg twice daily. V was pared by 1 base and J by 4 bases, with 16 bases between. The length of the CDR3 is 15 residues. Per the germline V gene, CDR1 is SQVTM and CDR2 is ANQGSEA. Points on this clone: Its specificity is unknown.

As the sequencing template, cDNA was produced by extracting RNA and reverse transcribing it. TCRdb's table, derived via immunoSEQ multiplex PCR, lists solely in-frame clones and lacks some. The sample shows around 150,000 clones, roughly 80% of them seen only once. Whole-study findings and limits: In scalp and blood, many expanded lesional clones persisted during tofacitinib. Scalp clonality decreased significantly with tofacitinib, and so did expanded CD8+ clones among the top 100. Because of a solitary nonresponder, the connection of baseline CD8+ expansion to response stays uncertain.

This chain connects TRBV29-1 to TRBJ1-2; possible D gene TRBD1, 5 bases. The sample in question was CD8+ T cells sorted from blood, obtained at week 4, from a patient treated with tofacitinib. This sequence was found in a human donor with alopecia areata. CDR3 protein: CSVEGGEDRLYGYTF. CDR3 coding DNA: TGCAGCGTTGAAGGGGGCGAAGACAGACTCTATGGCTACACCTTC.